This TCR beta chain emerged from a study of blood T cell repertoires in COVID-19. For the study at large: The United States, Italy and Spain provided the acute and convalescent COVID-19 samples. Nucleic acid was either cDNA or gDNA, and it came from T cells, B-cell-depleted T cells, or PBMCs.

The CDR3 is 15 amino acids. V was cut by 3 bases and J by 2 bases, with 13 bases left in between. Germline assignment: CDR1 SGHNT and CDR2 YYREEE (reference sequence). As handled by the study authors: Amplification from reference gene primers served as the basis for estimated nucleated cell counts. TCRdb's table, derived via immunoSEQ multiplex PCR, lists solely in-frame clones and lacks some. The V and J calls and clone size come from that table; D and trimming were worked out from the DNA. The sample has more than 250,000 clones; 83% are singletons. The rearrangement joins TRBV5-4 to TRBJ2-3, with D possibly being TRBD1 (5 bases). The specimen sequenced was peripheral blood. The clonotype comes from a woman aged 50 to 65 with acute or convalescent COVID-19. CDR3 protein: CASSSLTGLTDTQYF. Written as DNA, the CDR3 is TGTGCCAGCAGCTCCCTCACAGGTCTCACAGATACGCAGTATTTT. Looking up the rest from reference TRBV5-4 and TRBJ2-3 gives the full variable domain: ETGVTQSPTHLIKTRGQQVTLRCSSQSGHNTVSWYQQALGQGPQFIFQYYREEENGRGNFPPRFSGLQFPNYSSELNVNALELDDSALYLCASSSLTGLTDTQYFGPGTRLTVL.